A single sample is the source of the 6 T cell receptor beta chains below, sequenced in a study of CD8+ T cells in alopecia areata. Reverse transcribed after extraction, RNA yielded cDNA as the sequencing template. TCRdb keeps only in-frame clones here, not all; method: immunoSEQ multiplex PCR. The repertoire consists of approximately 190,000 clones, with about 62% occurring once and the leading ten covering about 5.1%. Described treatment: oral pan-JAK inhibitor, 5-10 mg twice daily. Sequencing used CD4+ T cells sorted from blood, obtained at week 24, from a patient treated with tofacitinib. Receptor source: a human donor with alopecia areata.

Comment on this clone: A much larger clone lies a single base off, so this may be a read error. The identical CDR3 is also encoded by other nucleotide sequences in the sample. J is TRBJ2-1 and V is TRBV7-9; TRBD1 might be the D (6 bases). The germline V and J ends were trimmed by 1 base and 6 bases, with 7 bases remaining between them. The germline gives CDR1 SEHNR, CDR2 FQNEAQ (reference sequence). This CDR3 is built from 13 residues. Here the CDR3 reads CASSLVGGNEQFF. CDR3 sequence (DNA): TGTGCCAGCAGCTTAGTAGGGGGCAATGAGCAGTTCTTC.

The genes are TRBV5-6 and TRBJ2-1; D is uncertain. The CDR3 has 12 residues. The V end was cut by 0 bases, the J end by 7 bases, with 5 bases between. Per germline, CDR1 SGHDT and CDR2 YYEEEE. The DNA for the CDR3 is TGTGCCAGCAGCTTGGGAGCAAATGAGCAGTTCTTC. Translated, it gives CASSLGANEQFF. Together with reference TRBV5-6 and TRBJ2-1, the CDR3 gives the full variable domain: DAGVTQSPTHLIKTRGQQVTLRCSPKSGHDTVSWYQQALGQGPQFIFQYYEEEERQRGNFPDRFSGHQFPNYSSELNVNALLLGDSALYLCASSLGANEQFFGPGTRLTVL.

The V gene is TRBV9, the J gene TRBJ2-3; D gene uncertain. The V end was cut by 3 bases, the J end by 2 bases, with 7 bases between. Germline loops: CDR1 SGDLS, CDR2 YYNGEE. The CDR3 runs to 13 residues. The CDR3 reads CASSEGNTDTQYF. The CDR3 DNA reads as TGTGCCAGCAGCGAAGGTAACACAGATACGCAGTATTTT. Together with reference TRBV9 and TRBJ2-3, the CDR3 gives the full variable domain: DSGVTQTPKHLITATGQRVTLRCSPRSGDLSVYWYQQSLDQGLQFLIQYYNGEERAKGNILERFSAQQFPDLHSELNLSSLELGDSALYFCASSEGNTDTQYFGPGTRLTVL.

The rearrangement uses TRBV6-7 and TRBJ1-1; 7 nucleotides match TRBD1. TRBV6-7 carries the ORF label, with uncertain function. Trimming at V came to 5 bases and at J to 8 bases, leaving 2 bases not matched to a gene. CDR3 size: 11 residues. In DNA form, the CDR3 reads TGTGCCAGCAGTCAACAGGGGGAAGCTTTCTTT. As protein: CASSQQGEAFF.

This clone was seen only once. The rearrangement links TRBV7-2 to TRBJ2-7; D perhaps matches TRBD1 (6 bases). Germline CDR1 is SGHTA and CDR2 is FQGNSA. This CDR3 comprises 14 residues. Trimming took 5 bases from V and 3 from J, leaving 14 bases between them. The CDR3 nucleotides are TGTGCCAGCAGCGGCAGGGGCCTCTTCTACGAGCAGTACTTC. Its translation is CASSGRGLFYEQYF.

The chain combines TRBV29-1 with TRBJ1-2; 7 positions match TRBD1. V was pared by 7 bases and J by 5 bases, with 10 bases of the junction left unmatched. The CDR3 has 13 amino acids. The V gene's germline CDR1 is SQVTM and CDR2 ANQGSEA. In DNA, the CDR3 is TGCAGCGGGACCTTCAGGGGGATATATGGCTACACCTTC. Protein sequence: CSGTFRGIYGYTF.